This T cell receptor beta chain was documented in a study of regulatory T cells in long-lasting Graves disease (dated by TCRdb to the early 2020s). For the wider study: Persistent Graves' disease meant more than 5 years of antithyroid drug treatment with TSH receptor autoantibodies that stayed positive. This study used TCR sequencing and RNA sequencing of peripheral blood to compare persistent Graves' disease patients against newly diagnosed Graves' disease patients. The study was conducted in China and was registered as a clinical trial. TCR sequencing covered some 13 persistent and 20 or so newly diagnosed Graves' disease patients, around 35 samples in total. Antithyroid drugs had been taken for around 9.8 years on average by persistent Graves' disease patients in the clinical cohort. General findings and caveats noted by the study authors: Only peripheral blood was studied, because thyroid tissue, the primary lesion, was inaccessible. Lower TCR Shannon entropy and fewer highly expanded clones were observed in persistent Graves' disease patients than in newly diagnosed patients, which suggested clonal expansion. The authors acknowledged the small sample size as a limitation that may reduce accuracy. Patients with persistent disease shared more public clonotypes (around 2,700) than newly diagnosed patients did (around 980). Sequencing and analysis were limited to the TCR beta chain.

This clonotype was counted only a few times. It lacks a known antigen. The input lacks base qualities; no much larger clone sits a single base away. Library creation used multiplex PCR. Sequencing relied on an Illumina HiSeq 4000. iRepertoire HTBI primers and Arm-PCR amplification of CDR3 regions were used to construct TCR beta libraries. Before sequencing, the PCR products underwent gel purification. In the source study's methods: Gene usage analysis of CDR3 amino acid clonotypes used the approximately 62 TRBV and more than 13 TRBJ segments found across samples. COPE and FqMerger were used to merge filtered high-quality paired reads into contigs. BLAST was used to align contigs to IMGT TRBV, TRBD and TRBJ reference genes, with CDR3 defined following IMGT. Any clonotype with a frequency above 0.1% was classified as a highly expanded clone. Shannon entropy was used to measure repertoire diversity, and the Gini coefficient was used to measure V-J evenness. Public clonotypes were defined as clonotypes shared by more than one individual. The public reads were quality trimmed at Q25 with fastp and then assembled into clones with MiXCR by TCRdb, keeping productive beta chains. Rows are unified per CDR3 protein, each entry keeping the most common DNA and genes. The V and J calls and clone size are TCRdb's, not the authors'. This sample lists some 370,000 distinct CDR3 sequences; roughly 23% were detected once. The top ten clonotypes cover roughly a quarter of the sample.

The label giving this sample's time point can be read as: persistent/refractory GD, antithyroid drugs over 5 years with positive TRAb. RNA was extracted from PBMCs in TRIzol for both TCR sequencing and RNA sequencing. The diagnosis of Graves' disease was made according to American Thyroid Association guidelines. Recruitment of patients was carried out at an endocrinology department in Xi'an, China. Each patient gave roughly 8.4 milliliters of peripheral blood, collected in an EDTA anticoagulant tube. PBMCs were isolated by Ficoll Paque Plus density gradient separation without further T cell sorting. An Agilent 2100 Bioanalyzer and agarose gel were used to assess RNA quality, and a NanoDrop 2000 was used to measure RNA concentration. The sequenced sample was peripheral blood mononuclear cells (PBMCs), obtained when the disease was refractory, from a patient treated with antithyroid drugs. The TCR originated in a woman in her thirties or forties with Graves disease. Donor details come from another sample of the same person, matched by shared clones.

For the CDR3, the sequence is CASSGYAGRSYEQYF. The nucleotide sequence reads TGTGCCAGCAGTGGTTACGCAGGTCGCTCCTACGAGCAGTACTTC. In this chain, TRBV6-1 is recombined with TRBJ2-7, with the D gene not clear enough to name. CDR1 MNHNS and CDR2 SASEGT are derived from the germline V gene. V is pared back by 4 bases and J by 0 bases, with 13 bases lying between the germline termini. The CDR3 holds 15 amino acids from the cysteine to the phenylalanine. This entry keeps only the CDR3 DNA: 45 bases, framed from base 1.